The rows below give T cell receptor beta chains drawn from one sample of a study of early T cells in non-severe SARS-CoV-2 infection. TCRdb ran MiXCR on the 5' RACE reads and lists one entry per CDR3 protein. Altogether about 58,000 distinct CDR3 sequences are present, approximately 13% being singletons, with the ten largest covering more than 3.5%. The sequenced sample was whole blood. Receptors originate from an adult who was a healthcare worker with PCR-confirmed SARS-CoV-2 infection or an uninfected control (not recorded which). The CDR3 runs from the conserved cysteine through the conserved F or W. The D gene is left open where the match is weak. For some rows the clone size is stated as once, few or many, or as a class when expanded; others skip it.

NA TRBJ2-7 TRBV6-5 few TGTGCCAGCAGTTACTCGGGACGTGACGAGCAGTACTTC CASSYSGRDEQYF
TRBD1 TRBJ2-7 TRBV6-5 few TGTGCCAGCAGTTTTGCCGGGACAGGGCCCTGGGAGCAGTACTTC CASSFAGTGPWEQYF
NA TRBJ2-7 TRBV29-1 few TGCAGCGCCCGGACTGTCTCCTACGAGCAGTACTTC CSARTVSYEQYF
TRBD1 TRBJ2-5 TRBV4-1 many TGCGCCAGCAGCCAAGAAGGGGGCAGGTGGTCGGAGACCCAGTACTTC CASSQEGGRWSETQYF
NA TRBJ2-2 TRBV6-6 many TGTGCCAGCAGCTACCCGGAGAGCACCGGGGAGCTGTTTTTT CASSYPESTGELFF
NA TRBJ2-5 TRBV28 NA TGTGCCAGCAGTGAAAGGGACACCCTGAAAGAGACCCAGTACTTC CASSERDTLKETQYF
TRBD1 TRBJ2-5 TRBV29-1 few TGCAGCGTTGTAGGGACAGGGTATCGGGAGACCCAGTACTTC CSVVGTGYRETQYF
TRBD2 TRBJ2-3 TRBV11-2 many TGTGCCAGCAGCCCTCTAGCGGGAAGGTTGGGTACGCAGTATTTT CASSPLAGRLGTQYF
NA TRBJ2-2 TRBV14 NA TGTGCCAGCAGCCCCCCGCGGAGGACCGGGGAGCTGTTTTTT CASSPPRRTGELFF
TRBD1 TRBJ1-6 TRBV2 NA TGTGCCAGCAGTGAGGTGGACAGGCTGCGTTCACCCCTCCACTTT CASSEVDRLRSPLHF
TRBD1 TRBJ1-5 TRBV12-3/TRBV12-4 many TGTGCCAGCAGCCGGGACAGGGGTCGCAATCAGCCCCAGCATTTT CASSRDRGRNQPQHF
NA TRBJ1-1 TRBV11-2 many TGTGCCAGCAGCTTTCGGGCGGCGAACACTGAAGCTTTCTTT CASSFRAANTEAFF
NA TRBJ1-5 TRBV18 many TGTGCCAGCTCACCAGGACAACACCAGCCCCAGCATTTT CASSPGQHQPQHF
NA TRBJ2-3 TRBV28 NA TGTGCCAGCAGTTTAAGTCCCAGGGGCACTAGCACAGATACGCAGTATTTT CASSLSPRGTSTDTQYF
NA TRBJ1-1 TRBV5-4 NA TGTGCCAGCAGCTCCCGCAGTGCAGGGGCGTGGGGCACTGAAGCTTTCTTT CASSSRSAGAWGTEAFF
NA TRBJ2-7 TRBV30 few TGTGCCTGGAGTAGTAGGGTCAGTATTTACGAGCAGTACTTC CAWSSRVSIYEQYF
NA TRBJ2-6 TRBV12-3/TRBV12-4 NA TGTGCCAGCAGTAATTCTGGGGCCAACGTCCTGACTTTC CASSNSGANVLTF
TRBD2 TRBJ2-1 TRBV2 many TGTGCCAGCAGTGGGTTACTAGCGGGTGTATATGAGCAGTTCTTC CASSGLLAGVYEQFF
NA TRBJ2-7 TRBV5-1 many TGCGCCAGCAGCTCCGACAGCTCCTACGAGCAGTACTTC CASSSDSSYEQYF
NA TRBJ2-6 TRBV9 NA TGTGCCAGCAGCATCCCCGGCTCTGGGGCCAACGTCCTGACTTTC CASSIPGSGANVLTF
NA TRBJ1-1 TRBV28 few TGTGCCAGCAGTTTACTGCCGAACACTGAAGCTTTCTTT CASSLLPNTEAFF
NA TRBJ2-1 TRBV6-4 few TGTGCCAGCAGTGAAAGAACTACCGCTTCCTACAATGAGCAGTTCTTC CASSERTTASYNEQFF
TRBD2 TRBJ2-1 TRBV6-4 many TGTGCCAGCAGTGCTGGGACTAGCGGGAACAATGAGCAGTTCTTC CASSAGTSGNNEQFF
NA TRBJ2-1 TRBV20-1 NA TGCAGCCGGGATGACAAAAATGGCGGTGAGCAGTTCTTC CSRDDKNGGEQFF
TRBD1 TRBJ2-1 TRBV5-1 NA TGCGCCAGCAGCTTGTGGACAGGGGACAATGAGCAGTTCTTC CASSLWTGDNEQFF
TRBD2 TRBJ2-3 TRBV7-2 few TGTGCCAGCAGCTACCAGCGGGACACAGATACGCAGTATTTT CASSYQRDTDTQYF
NA TRBJ2-6 TRBV2 NA TGTGCCAGCAGTGAGCCTTCGTCTGGGGCCAACGTCCTGACTTTC CASSEPSSGANVLTF
NA TRBJ2-2 TRBV7-2 many TGTGCCAGCAGCCGAGGCCCCCCAGGGAACACCGGGGAGCTGTTTTTT CASSRGPPGNTGELFF
TRBD1 TRBJ2-7 TRBV29-1 many TGCAGCGTATTGACAGGGGACGAGCAGTACTTC CSVLTGDEQYF
TRBD2 TRBJ2-1 TRBV7-6 few TGTGCCAGCAGCTCTCAACCGGGACTAGCGGTCTACAATGAGCAGTTCTTC CASSSQPGLAVYNEQFF
NA TRBJ2-1 TRBV2 few TGTGCCAGCACCTACATAGATCGGGATGAGCAGTTCTTC CASTYIDRDEQFF
TRBD1 TRBJ2-5 TRBV7-6 many TGTGCCAGCAGCTTCCAGGGGGCCATAGACTGGGAGACCCAGTACTTC CASSFQGAIDWETQYF
TRBD2 TRBJ2-1 TRBV6-5 many TGTGCCAGCAGTTACTCGACTAGCGGGAGTAGGATTGAGCAGTTCTTC CASSYSTSGSRIEQFF
TRBD2 TRBJ2-7 TRBV5-4 NA TGTGCCAGCAGCTCCGGGACTAGCCTCTACGAGCAGTACTTC CASSSGTSLYEQYF
NA TRBJ2-5 TRBV7-9 NA TGTGCCAGCAGCTTAGAGGGCCGGGTCCGGGGTGAGACCCAGTACTTC CASSLEGRVRGETQYF
NA TRBJ2-7 TRBV27 many TGTGCCAGCAAGGGAATGGGCAGTTCCTACGAGCAGTACTTC CASKGMGSSYEQYF
NA TRBJ1-2 TRBV7-8 many TGTGCCAGCAGCTTTAGCAGGGGCTATGGCTACACCTTC CASSFSRGYGYTF
TRBD1 TRBJ2-2 TRBV28 few TGTGCCAGCAGTTTGGACAGGCTCACACGCACCGGGGAGCTGTTTTTT CASSLDRLTRTGELFF
NA TRBJ2-5 TRBV3-1 few TGTGCCAGCAGCCAAAGGGGGGAAGGGGCCCAAGAGACCCAGTACTTC CASSQRGEGAQETQYF
TRBD1 TRBJ1-2 TRBV28 NA TGTGCCAGCAGTATGACGGGACAGGAACTCTATGGCTACACCTTC CASSMTGQELYGYTF
TRBD2 TRBJ2-1 TRBV19 few TGTGCCAGTAGTAAACTAGCGGGGGCCTCGACCGGCTACAATGAGCAGTTCTTC CASSKLAGASTGYNEQFF
TRBD1 TRBJ1-1 TRBV6-1 many TGTGCCAGCACCGAGGGACAGGGGATGAACACTGAAGCTTTCTTT CASTEGQGMNTEAFF
TRBD1 TRBJ2-7 TRBV19 few TGTGCCAGTAGTATGGGACAGAACTACGAGCAGTACTTC CASSMGQNYEQYF
NA TRBJ1-1 TRBV29-1 few TGCAGCGTTGGAGGGTCGAACACTGAAGCTTTCTTT CSVGGSNTEAFF
TRBD1 TRBJ1-5 TRBV10-2 few TGCGCCAGCAGTGGTACCCGACAGGGGAGCAATCAGCCCCAGCATTTT CASSGTRQGSNQPQHF
NA TRBJ1-1 TRBV30 NA TGTGCCTGCCACAGAGTCAACACTGAAGCTTTCTTT CACHRVNTEAFF
NA TRBJ2-2 TRBV29-1 many TGCAGGACACAATCGGAGCGCCACGGGGAGCTGTTTTTT CRTQSERHGELFF
NA TRBJ2-2 TRBV27 many TGTGCCAGCAGTTCCACTGGGAGTACAGGGGAGCTGTTTTTT CASSSTGSTGELFF
TRBD1 TRBJ2-2 TRBV4-2 NA TGTGCCAGCAGCCACCGGGACAGGGAGACCGGGGAGCTGTTTTTT CASSHRDRETGELFF
TRBD2 TRBJ2-1 TRBV6-5 many TGTGCCAGCAGTTACGGGACTAGCGCCTACAATGAGCAGTTCTTC CASSYGTSAYNEQFF
NA TRBJ2-7 TRBV6-4 many TGTGCCAGCAGTGATGGGGCAGGGGGGGCCCCCTACGAGCAGTACTTC CASSDGAGGAPYEQYF
NA TRBJ2-5 TRBV5-1 few TGCGCCAGCAGCCTGGAACCGGGAACTAAAGAGACCCAGTACTTC CASSLEPGTKETQYF
TRBD1 TRBJ1-2 TRBV20-1 NA TGCAGTGCTAGAGCTTTACCGGGACAGAGTAACTATGGCTACACCTTC CSARALPGQSNYGYTF